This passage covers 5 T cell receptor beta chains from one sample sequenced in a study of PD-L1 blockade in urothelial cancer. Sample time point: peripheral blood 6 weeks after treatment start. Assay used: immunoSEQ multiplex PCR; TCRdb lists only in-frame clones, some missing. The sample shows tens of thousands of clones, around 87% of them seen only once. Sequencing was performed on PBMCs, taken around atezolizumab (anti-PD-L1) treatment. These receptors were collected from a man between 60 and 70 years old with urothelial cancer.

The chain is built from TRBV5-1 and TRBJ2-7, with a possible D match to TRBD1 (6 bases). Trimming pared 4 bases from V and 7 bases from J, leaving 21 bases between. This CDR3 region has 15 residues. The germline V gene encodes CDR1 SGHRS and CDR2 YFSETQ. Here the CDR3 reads CASSPRQEGMGEQYF. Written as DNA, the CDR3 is TGCGCCAGCAGCCCTAGACAGGAAGGGATGGGGGAGCAGTACTTC.

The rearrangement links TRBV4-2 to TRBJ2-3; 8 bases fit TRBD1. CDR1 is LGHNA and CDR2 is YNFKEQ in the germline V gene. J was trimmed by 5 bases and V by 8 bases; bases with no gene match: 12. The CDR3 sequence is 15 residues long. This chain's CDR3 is CASRTAGGQGDTQYF. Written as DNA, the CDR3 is TGTGCCAGCCGCACCGCAGGGGGCCAGGGAGATACGCAGTATTTT.

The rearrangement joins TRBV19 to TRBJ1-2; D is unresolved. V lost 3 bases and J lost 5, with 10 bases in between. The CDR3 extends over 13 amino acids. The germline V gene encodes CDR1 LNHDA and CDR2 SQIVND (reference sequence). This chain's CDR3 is CASSIYSDYGYTF. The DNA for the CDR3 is TGTGCCAGTAGTATCTACAGTGATTATGGCTACACCTTC.

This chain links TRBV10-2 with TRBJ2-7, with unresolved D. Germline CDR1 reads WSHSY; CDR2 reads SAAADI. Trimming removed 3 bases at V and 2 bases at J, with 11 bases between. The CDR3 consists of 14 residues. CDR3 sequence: CASSERLLAYEQYF. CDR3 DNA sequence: TGCGCCAGCAGTGAACGACTTCTAGCCTACGAGCAGTACTTC.

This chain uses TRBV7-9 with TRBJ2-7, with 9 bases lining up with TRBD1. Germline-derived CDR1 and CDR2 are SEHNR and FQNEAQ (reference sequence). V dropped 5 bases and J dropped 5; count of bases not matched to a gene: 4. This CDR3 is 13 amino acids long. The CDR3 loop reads CASSRDRAHEQYF. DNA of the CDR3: TGTGCCAGCAGCAGGGACAGGGCCCACGAGCAGTACTTC.